This T cell receptor beta chain was retrieved from a study of human T cells and chemical hapten exposure. Using its own MiXCR run on the RACE reads, TCRdb lists one record per CDR3 protein. The repertoire holds tens of thousands of distinct CDR3 sequences, with approximately 12% as singletons. With 1 base removed from V and 1 base from J, the gap between germline ends came to 20 bases. The germline CDR1 and CDR2 sequences are SNHLY and FYNNEI. The CDR3 extends over 19 amino acids. The time point: patch test 1, 2 weeks after DPC sensitization. The sample's treatment: therapeutic diphenylcyclopropenone sensitization with weekly scalp DPC.

The rearrangement links TRBV2 to TRBJ2-1; no reliable D call. The source is a woman aged 55-69 years with alopecia areata. Some clones in this sample may be carry-over from other donors' samples. Sequencing used whole blood, obtained in connection with sensitization to the hapten diphenylcyclopropenone (DPC). DNA of the CDR3: TGTGCCAGCAGTGAAGGGCCTTTTCTACGGCCCGGATCCTACAATGAGCAGTTCTTC. This translates into CASSEGPFLRPGSYNEQFF.